These T cell receptor beta chains were read from a single sample in a study of blood T cell repertoires in COVID-19. The repertoire was sequenced with immunoSEQ multiplex PCR; TCRdb's copy has only in-frame clones and lacks some. The sample carries around 70,000 clones, about 82% recorded once. The sample taken for sequencing was peripheral blood. These receptors originate from an older woman with acute or convalescent COVID-19. CDR3s include the opening cysteine and the closing phenylalanine or tryptophan. The order of the fields is D gene, J gene, V gene, clone size, CDR3 protein, CDR3 DNA. A D gene is named only where the DNA matches it firmly. The size of a clone is reported for some rows only, either as once, few or many, or as a class for expanded clones.

NA,TRBJ2-1,TRBV20-1,NA,CSARRDNEQFF,TGCAGTGCCAGACGTGACAATGAGCAGTTCTTC
TRBD1,TRBJ1-1,TRBV10-3,NA,CAISDLQGVNTEAFF,TGTGCCATCAGTGATCTACAGGGGGTAAACACTGAAGCTTTCTTT
TRBD1,TRBJ1-6,TRBV28,once,CASSQGEGYNSPLHF,TGTGCCAGCAGTCAGGGGGAAGGCTATAATTCACCCCTCCACTTT
TRBD2,TRBJ2-1,TRBV11-3,NA,CASSLGSGFGSYNEQFF,TGTGCCAGCAGCTTAGGTAGCGGGTTTGGATCCTACAATGAGCAGTTCTTC
TRBD2,TRBJ2-5,TRBV27,NA,CASSATSAGGQETQYF,TGTGCCAGCAGTGCAACGTCAGCGGGAGGACAAGAGACCCAGTACTTC
NA,TRBJ1-4,TRBV12-3/TRBV12-4,NA,CASSLGRREKLFF,TGTGCCAGCAGTTTGGGAAGGAGGGAAAAACTGTTTTTT
TRBD1,TRBJ2-7,TRBV7-2,NA,CASSYRTGNYEQYF,TGTGCCAGCAGCTACCGGACAGGGAACTACGAGCAGTACTTC
NA,TRBJ2-7,TRBV5-5,NA,CASSPDRTYEQYF,TGTGCCAGCAGCCCAGACAGGACCTACGAGCAGTACTTC
TRBD1,TRBJ1-5,TRBV5-1,NA,CASSLGPGQGGNQPQHF,TGCGCCAGCAGCTTGGGACCGGGACAGGGGGGAAATCAGCCCCAGCATTTT
TRBD1,TRBJ1-1,TRBV29-1,NA,CSVTDRGWRDTEAFF,TGCAGCGTAACAGACAGGGGGTGGCGGGACACTGAAGCTTTCTTT
NA,TRBJ1-2,TRBV19,NA,CASSRRQSLLYGYTF,TGTGCCAGTAGCAGGAGACAGTCTCTTCTCTATGGCTACACCTTC
NA,TRBJ2-1,TRBV20-1,NA,CSAPGYNEQFF,TGCAGTGCTCCCGGCTACAATGAGCAGTTCTTC
TRBD1,TRBJ1-1,TRBV28,NA,CASSFNVAIAGQEAFF,TGTGCCAGCAGCTTTAACGTAGCGATAGCGGGACAGGAAGCTTTCTTT
NA,TRBJ2-5,TRBV7-3,NA,CASSAGVGETQYF,TGTGCCAGCAGCGCAGGTGTGGGAGAGACCCAGTACTTC
NA,TRBJ2-3,TRBV19,NA,CASSPTLTGLTDTQYF,TGTGCCAGTAGTCCTACCTTGACAGGACTGACAGATACGCAGTATTTT
NA,TRBJ2-7,TRBV6-1,NA,CASSVTIPQGGTASYEQYF,TGTGCCAGCAGTGTAACGATTCCCCAAGGCGGGACAGCCTCCTACGAGCAGTACTTC
TRBD1,TRBJ2-6,TRBV5-1,NA,CASSRQGGSSGANVLTF,TGCGCCAGCAGCCGACAGGGGGGTAGCTCTGGGGCCAACGTCCTGACTTTC
TRBD2,TRBJ2-7,TRBV7-8,few,CASSQGTRIEQYF,TGTGCCAGCAGCCAGGGGACTAGGATCGAGCAGTACTTC
TRBD1,TRBJ2-5,TRBV25-1,NA,CASSRTGGFQETQYF,TGTGCCAGCTCCCGGACAGGGGGCTTCCAAGAGACCCAGTACTTC
TRBD1,TRBJ2-1,TRBV28,NA,CASLWGTGIYNEQFF,TGTGCCAGCCTATGGGGGACAGGGATATACAATGAGCAGTTCTTC
NA,TRBJ1-5,TRBV9,NA,CASSAGTGAYSNQPQHF,TGTGCCAGCAGCGCCGGAACAGGAGCGTATAGCAATCAGCCCCAGCATTTT
TRBD1,TRBJ1-1,TRBV4-1,NA,CASSRHQGVMNTEAFF,TGCGCCAGCAGCCGACATCAGGGGGTAATGAACACTGAAGCTTTCTTT